This T cell receptor beta chain was observed in a study of shared clonotypes between healthy human individuals. Study as a whole: The study drew on two women and three men aged 18 to 49 as donors. Study-wide results and caveats: The low donor count limited represented genetic and exposure-history diversity.

This CDR3 has 15 amino acids. Trimming cost V 8 bases and J 0 bases, with 13 bases left between them. Germline V lookup: CDR1 MDHEN, CDR2 SYDVKM. A word on this clone: Its antigen remains unknown.

The assay was immunoSEQ multiplex PCR, and TCRdb's table has in-frame clones only and misses some. In the table there are hundreds of thousands of clones, roughly 72% of which are singletons. The J gene is TRBJ1-4, the V gene TRBV28; D unclear. The receptor's source is a woman aged 40 to 49 in good health. Some clones in this sample may be carry-over from other donors' samples. Sequencing was carried out using PBMCs. DNA of the CDR3: TGTGCCAGCCTCCCGTCGGGTGCAACTAATGAAAAACTGTTTTTT. Protein product: CASLPSGATNEKLFF.